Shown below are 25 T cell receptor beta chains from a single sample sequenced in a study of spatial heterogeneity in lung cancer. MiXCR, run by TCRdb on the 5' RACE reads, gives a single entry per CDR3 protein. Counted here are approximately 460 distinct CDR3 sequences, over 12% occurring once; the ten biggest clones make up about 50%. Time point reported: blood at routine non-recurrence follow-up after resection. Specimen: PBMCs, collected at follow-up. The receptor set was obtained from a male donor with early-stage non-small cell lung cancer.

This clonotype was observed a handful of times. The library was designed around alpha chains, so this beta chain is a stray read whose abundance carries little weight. The CDR3 DNA reads as TGTGCCAGCAGCTCGTATTCCACAGATACGCAGTATTTT. Amino acid sequence: CASSSYSTDTQYF. This chain connects TRBV7-2 to TRBJ2-3; D remains unclear. V was clipped by 4 bases and J by 2 bases, with 7 bases between them. Germline V lookup: CDR1 SGHTA, CDR2 FQGNSA. The CDR3 spans 13 residues.

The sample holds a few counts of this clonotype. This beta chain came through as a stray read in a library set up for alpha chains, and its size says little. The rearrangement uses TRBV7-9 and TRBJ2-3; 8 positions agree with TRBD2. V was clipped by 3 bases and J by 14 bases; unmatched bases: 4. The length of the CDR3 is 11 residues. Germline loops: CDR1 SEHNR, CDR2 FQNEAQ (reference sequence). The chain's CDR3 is CASSLGLDRYF. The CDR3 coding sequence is TGTGCCAGCAGCTTGGGACTAGATCGGTATTTT.

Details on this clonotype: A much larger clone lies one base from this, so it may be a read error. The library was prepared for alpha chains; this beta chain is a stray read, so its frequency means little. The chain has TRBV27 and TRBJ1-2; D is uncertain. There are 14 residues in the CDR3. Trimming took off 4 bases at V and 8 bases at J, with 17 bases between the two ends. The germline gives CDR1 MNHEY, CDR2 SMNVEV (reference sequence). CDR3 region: CASSSGSGSKGYTF. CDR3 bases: TGTGCCAGCAGTTCCGGGTCAGGTTCGAAAGGCTACACCTTC.

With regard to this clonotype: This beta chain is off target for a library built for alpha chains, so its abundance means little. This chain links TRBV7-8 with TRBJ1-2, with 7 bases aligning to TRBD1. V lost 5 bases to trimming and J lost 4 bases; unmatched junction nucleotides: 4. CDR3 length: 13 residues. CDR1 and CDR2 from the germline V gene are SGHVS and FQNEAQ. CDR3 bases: TGTGCCAGCAGCGTAGGGACAGCCTATGGCTACACCTTC. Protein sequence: CASSVGTAYGYTF.

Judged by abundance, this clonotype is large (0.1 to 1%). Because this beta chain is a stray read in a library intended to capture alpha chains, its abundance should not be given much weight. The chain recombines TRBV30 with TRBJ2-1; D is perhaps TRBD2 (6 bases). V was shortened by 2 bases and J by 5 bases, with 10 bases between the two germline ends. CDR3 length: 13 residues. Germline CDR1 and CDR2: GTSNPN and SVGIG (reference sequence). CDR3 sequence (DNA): TGTGCCTGGAGTCCCATAGCGGACAATGAGCAGTTCTTC. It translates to CAWSPIADNEQFF.

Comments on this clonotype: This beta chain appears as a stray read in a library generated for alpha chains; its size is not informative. The CDR3 region is CASSPGPIYEQYF. Here the CDR3 DNA reads TGTGCCAGCAGCCCGGGACCGATCTACGAGCAGTACTTC. V usage is TRBV7-9 and J usage is TRBJ2-7; D tentatively fits TRBD1 or TRBD2 (5 bases each). The CDR3 sequence is 13 residues long. Germline V gene sequence: CDR1 SEHNR, CDR2 FQNEAQ (reference sequence). Trimming cost V 5 bases and J 3 bases, with 11 bases left between them.

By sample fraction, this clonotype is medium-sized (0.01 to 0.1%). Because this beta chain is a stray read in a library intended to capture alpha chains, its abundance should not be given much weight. In DNA form, the CDR3 reads TGCGCCAGCACGAGCCCGGGTAGGGAGCAGTACTTC. Translation gives CASTSPGREQYF. The chain combines TRBV10-2 with TRBJ2-7; D call uncertain. Trimming took 7 bases from V and 7 from J, leaving 14 bases between them. Germline loops: CDR1 WSHSY, CDR2 SAAADI. The length of the CDR3 is 12 residues.

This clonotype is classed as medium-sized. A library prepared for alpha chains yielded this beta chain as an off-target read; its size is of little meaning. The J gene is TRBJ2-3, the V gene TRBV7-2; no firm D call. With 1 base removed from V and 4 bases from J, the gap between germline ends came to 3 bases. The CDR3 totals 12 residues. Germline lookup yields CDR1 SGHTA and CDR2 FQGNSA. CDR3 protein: CASSLVADTQYF. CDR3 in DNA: TGTGCCAGCAGCTTAGTGGCAGATACGCAGTATTTT.

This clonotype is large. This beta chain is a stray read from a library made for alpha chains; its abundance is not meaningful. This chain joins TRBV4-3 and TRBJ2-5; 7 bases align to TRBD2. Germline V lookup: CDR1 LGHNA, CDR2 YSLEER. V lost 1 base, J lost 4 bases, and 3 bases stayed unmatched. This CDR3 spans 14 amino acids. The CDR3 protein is CASSQVGLIETQYF. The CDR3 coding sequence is TGCGCCAGCAGCCAAGTGGGACTAATAGAGACCCAGTACTTC.

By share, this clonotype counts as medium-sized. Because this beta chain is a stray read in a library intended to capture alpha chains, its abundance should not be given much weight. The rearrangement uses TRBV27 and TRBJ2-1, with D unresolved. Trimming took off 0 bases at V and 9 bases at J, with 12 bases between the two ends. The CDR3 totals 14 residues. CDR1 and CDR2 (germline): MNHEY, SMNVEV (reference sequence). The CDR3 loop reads CASSLSTGGVEQFF. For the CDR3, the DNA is TGTGCCAGCAGTTTATCGACCGGTGGGGTTGAGCAGTTCTTC.

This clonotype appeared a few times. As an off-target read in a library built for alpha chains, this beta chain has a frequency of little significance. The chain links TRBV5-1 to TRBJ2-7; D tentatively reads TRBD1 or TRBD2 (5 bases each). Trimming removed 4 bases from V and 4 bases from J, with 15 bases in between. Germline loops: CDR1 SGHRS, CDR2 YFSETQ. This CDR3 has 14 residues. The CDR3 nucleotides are TGCGCCAGCAGCCCCGGGACGGGATTTTACGAGCAGTACTTC. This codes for CASSPGTGFYEQYF.

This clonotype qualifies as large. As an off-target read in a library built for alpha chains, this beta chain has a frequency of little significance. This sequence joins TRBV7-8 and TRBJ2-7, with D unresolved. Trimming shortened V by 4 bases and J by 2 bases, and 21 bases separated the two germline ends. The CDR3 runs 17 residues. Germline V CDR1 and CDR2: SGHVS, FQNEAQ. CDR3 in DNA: TGTGCCAGCAGCTCCCTTACTCGAGACACAGATACCTACGAGCAGTACGTC. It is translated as CASSSLTRDTDTYEQYV.

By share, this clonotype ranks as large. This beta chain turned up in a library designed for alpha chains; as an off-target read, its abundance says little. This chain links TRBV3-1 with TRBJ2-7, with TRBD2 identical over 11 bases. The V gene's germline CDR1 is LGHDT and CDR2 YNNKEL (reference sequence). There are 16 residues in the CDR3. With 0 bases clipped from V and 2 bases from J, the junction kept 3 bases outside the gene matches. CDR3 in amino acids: CASSQELAGDTYEQYF. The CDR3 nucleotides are TGTGCCAGCAGCCAAGAACTAGCGGGGGATACCTACGAGCAGTACTTC.

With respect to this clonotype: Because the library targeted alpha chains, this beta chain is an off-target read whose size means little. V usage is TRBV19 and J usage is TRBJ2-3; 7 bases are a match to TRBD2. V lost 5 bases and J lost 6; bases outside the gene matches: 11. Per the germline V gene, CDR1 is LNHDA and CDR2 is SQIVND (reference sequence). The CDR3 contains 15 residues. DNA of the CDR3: TGTGCCAGTAGTCCACTCCGGGACTACCGGGATACGCAGTATTTT. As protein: CASSPLRDYRDTQYF.

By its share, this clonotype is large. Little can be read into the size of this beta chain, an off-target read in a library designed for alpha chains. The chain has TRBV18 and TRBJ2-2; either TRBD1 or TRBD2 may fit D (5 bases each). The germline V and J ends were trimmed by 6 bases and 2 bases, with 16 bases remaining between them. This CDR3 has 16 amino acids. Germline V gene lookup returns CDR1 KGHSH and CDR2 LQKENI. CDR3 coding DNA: TGTGCCAGCTCCGGGACCGGCTACGATAACACCGGGGAGCTGTTTTTT. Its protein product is CASSGTGYDNTGELFF. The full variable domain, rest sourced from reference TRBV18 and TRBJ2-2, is NAGVMQNPRHLVRRRGQEARLRCSPMKGHSHVYWYRQLPEEGLKFMVYLQKENIIDESGMPKERFSAEFPKEGPSILRIQQVVRGDSAAYFCASSGTGYDNTGELFFGEGSRLTVL.

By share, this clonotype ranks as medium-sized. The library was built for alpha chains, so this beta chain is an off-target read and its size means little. DNA of the CDR3: TGTGCCACCAGCAGACTGACAGGGGCCGACGAGCAGTACTTC. Translated, it gives CATSRLTGADEQYF. The chain carries TRBV15 and TRBJ2-7; 8 nucleotides align to TRBD1. V lost 2 bases, J lost 5 bases, and 5 bases stayed unmatched. From germline, CDR1 is LNHNV and CDR2 YYDKDF (reference sequence). The CDR3 contains 14 residues.

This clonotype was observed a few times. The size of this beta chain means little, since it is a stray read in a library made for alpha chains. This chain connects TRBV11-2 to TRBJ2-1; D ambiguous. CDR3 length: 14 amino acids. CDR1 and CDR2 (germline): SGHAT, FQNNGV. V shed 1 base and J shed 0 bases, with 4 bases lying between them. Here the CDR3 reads CASSLGSSYNEQFF. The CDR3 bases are TGTGCCAGCAGCTTAGGTTCCTCCTACAATGAGCAGTTCTTC.

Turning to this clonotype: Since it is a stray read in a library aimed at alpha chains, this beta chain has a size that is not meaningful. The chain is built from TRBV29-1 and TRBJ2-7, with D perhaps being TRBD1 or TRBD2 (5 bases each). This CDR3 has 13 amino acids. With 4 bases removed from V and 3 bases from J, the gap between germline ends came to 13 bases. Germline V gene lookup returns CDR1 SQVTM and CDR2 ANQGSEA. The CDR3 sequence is CSVGGSGFYEQYF. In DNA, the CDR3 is TGCAGCGTTGGGGGCTCGGGGTTCTACGAGCAGTACTTC.

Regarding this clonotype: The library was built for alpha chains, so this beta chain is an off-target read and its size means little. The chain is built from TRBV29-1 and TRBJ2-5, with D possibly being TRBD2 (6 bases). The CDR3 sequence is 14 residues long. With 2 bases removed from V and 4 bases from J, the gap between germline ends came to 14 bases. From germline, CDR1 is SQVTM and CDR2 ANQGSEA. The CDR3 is CSVETSSVGETQYF. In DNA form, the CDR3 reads TGCAGCGTTGAAACGTCTAGCGTCGGAGAGACCCAGTACTTC.

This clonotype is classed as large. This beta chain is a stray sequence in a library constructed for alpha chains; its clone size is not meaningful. Here the CDR3 reads CASRTGLKTQYF. CDR3 sequence (DNA): TGTGCCAGCAGGACAGGGTTGAAGACCCAGTACTTC. V gene TRBV6-5 combines with J gene TRBJ2-5; 7 nucleotides align to TRBD1. Looked up from germline, CDR1 is MNHEY and CDR2 is SVGAGI. The length of the CDR3 is 12 residues. The junction had 4 bases not matched to a gene; V was cut back by 6 bases and J by 6 bases.

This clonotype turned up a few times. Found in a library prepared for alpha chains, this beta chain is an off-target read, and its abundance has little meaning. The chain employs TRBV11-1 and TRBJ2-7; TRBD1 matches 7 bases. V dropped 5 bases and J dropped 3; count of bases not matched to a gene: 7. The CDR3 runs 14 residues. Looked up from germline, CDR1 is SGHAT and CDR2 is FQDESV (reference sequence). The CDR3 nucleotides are TGTGCCAGCAGCCCCACGACAGGGAACTACGAGCAGTACTTC. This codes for CASSPTTGNYEQYF. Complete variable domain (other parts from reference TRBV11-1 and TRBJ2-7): EAEVAQSPRYKITEKSQAVAFWCDPISGHATLYWYRQILGQGPELLVQFQDESVVDDSQLPKDRFSAERLKGVDSTLKIQPAELGDSAMYLCASSPTTGNYEQYFGPGTRLTVT.

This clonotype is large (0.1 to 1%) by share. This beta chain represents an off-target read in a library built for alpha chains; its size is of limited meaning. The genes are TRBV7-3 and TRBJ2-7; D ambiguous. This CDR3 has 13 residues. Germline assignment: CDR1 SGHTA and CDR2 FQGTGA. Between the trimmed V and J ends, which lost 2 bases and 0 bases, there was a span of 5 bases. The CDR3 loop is CASSLSSSYEQYF. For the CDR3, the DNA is TGTGCCAGCAGCTTATCTAGCTCCTACGAGCAGTACTTC.

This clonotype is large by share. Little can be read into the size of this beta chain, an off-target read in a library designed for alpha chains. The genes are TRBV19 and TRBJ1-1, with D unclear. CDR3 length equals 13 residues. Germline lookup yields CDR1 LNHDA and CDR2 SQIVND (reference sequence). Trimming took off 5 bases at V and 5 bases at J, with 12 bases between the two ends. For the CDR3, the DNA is TGTGCCAGTAGTCCCGAGAGGAGGACTGAAGCTTTCTTT. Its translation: CASSPERRTEAFF.

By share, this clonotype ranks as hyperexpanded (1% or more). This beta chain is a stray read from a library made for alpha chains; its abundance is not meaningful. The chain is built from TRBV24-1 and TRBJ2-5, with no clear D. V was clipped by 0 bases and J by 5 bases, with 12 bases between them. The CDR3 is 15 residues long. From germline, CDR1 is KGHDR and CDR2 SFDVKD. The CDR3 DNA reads TGTGCCACCAGTGATTTGGCAGATCTCTGGGAGACCCAGTACTTC. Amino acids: CATSDLADLWETQYF.

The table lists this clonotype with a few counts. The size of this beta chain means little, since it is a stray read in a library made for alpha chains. CDR3 DNA sequence: TGTGCCAGCAGCTTGGGACTAGCAGGGCAGTTCTTC. It specifies CASSLGLAGQFF. The chain couples TRBV5-4 to TRBJ2-1, with 7 positions matching TRBD2. Germline CDR1 SGHNT, CDR2 YYREEE (reference sequence). The V and J ends lost 0 bases and 12 bases, in that order; junction bases with no gene match: 3. The CDR3 length is 12 residues.